These 7 T cell receptor beta chains came from one sample sequenced in a study of T cell clonality in common variable immunodeficiency. Produced via immunoSEQ multiplex PCR; TCRdb's table is partial and in-frame only. Found here are roughly 42,000 clones, no singletons; the ten largest cover roughly 2.8%. Material for sequencing was peripheral blood mononuclear cells. The source is a person between 18 and 75 years old in good health.

This clone was observed at least ten times. The CDR3 end lies 3 residues beyond the end of the read and is filled in from the germline J gene. The genes are TRBV6-4 and TRBJ2-7, with 9 bases lining up with TRBD2. V was pared by 2 bases and J by 3 bases, with 8 bases of the junction left unmatched. In germline, CDR1 is MRHNA, CDR2 SNTAGT. The CDR3 consists of 16 residues. The DNA read from the CDR3 is TGTGCCAGCAGTGACCAAAGACTAGCGGAGAGCTACGAG. This gives the protein CASSDQRLAESYE. The CDR3 in its entirety is CASSDQRLAESYEQYF.

This clone came up many times. The sequence runs out 3 residues before the end of the CDR3; the remainder is reconstructed from the germline J gene. The V call is TRBV20-1, the J call TRBJ1-1; possible D gene TRBD1, 6 bases. V lost 3 bases to trimming and J lost 0 bases, with 14 bases between them. There are 15 residues in the CDR3. Germline V gene sequence: CDR1 DFQATT, CDR2 SNEGSKA (reference sequence). Partial CDR3 DNA: TGCAGTGCTAGTTCCCCGGGACACCTGAACACTGAA. Translating it yields CSASSPGHLNTE. The whole CDR3 protein is CSASSPGHLNTEAFF.

There are many counts of this clone. The read terminates 3 residues before the CDR3 end, so the remaining end is supplied by the germline J gene. This sequence joins TRBV7-3 and TRBJ2-5, with TRBD2 identical over 14 bases. CDR3 length: 18 amino acids. Unmatched junction bases numbered 5, after V lost 0 bases and J lost 2 bases. Looked up from germline, CDR1 is SGHTA and CDR2 is FQGTGA. The covered CDR3 bases are TGTGCCAGCAGCTTAACCCCCTGGACTAGCGGGGGGCAAGAGACC. Translating gives CASSLTPWTSGGQET. In full, the CDR3 reads CASSLTPWTSGGQETQYF.

This clone was detected many times. From the germline J gene comes the end of the CDR3, since the read stops 3 residues before it. The chain links TRBV30 to TRBJ1-1; D perhaps matches TRBD1 (6 bases). With 2 bases removed from V and 0 bases from J, the gap between germline ends came to 16 bases. Germline-derived CDR1 and CDR2 are GTSNPN and SVGIG (reference sequence). CDR3 size: 16 residues. CDR3 residues: CAWSRALQGLNTEAFF. CDR3 DNA, as far as it was read: TGTGCCTGGAGTAGAGCCCTACAGGGCCTGAACACTGAA.

This clone was detected many times. The read terminates 3 residues before the CDR3 end, so the remaining end is supplied by the germline J gene. The chain carries TRBV7-8 and TRBJ2-3; no clear D. This CDR3 spans 13 amino acids. Germline values: CDR1 SGHVS, CDR2 FQNEAQ. V lost 5 bases and J 2 bases, leaving 8 bases between the germline ends. The CDR3 reads CASSAGHTDTQYF. The CDR3 bases that were read are TGTGCCAGCAGCGCAGGCCACACAGATACG. Together with reference TRBV7-8 and TRBJ2-3, the CDR3 gives the full variable domain: GAGVSQSPRYKVAKRGQDVALRCDPISGHVSLFWYQQALGQGPEFLTYFQNEAQLDKSGLPSDRFFAERPEGSVSTLKIQRTQQEDSAVYLCASSAGHTDTQYFGPGTRLTVL.

This clone was counted many times. The read gets to within 3 residues of the CDR3 end, and the germline J gene fills in the rest. The J gene is TRBJ2-7, the V gene TRBV4-1; D might be TRBD1 (6 bases). The germline V gene encodes CDR1 MGHRA and CDR2 YSYEKL. This CDR3 has 16 residues. Trimming removed 0 bases from V and 0 bases from J, with 12 bases in between. The part of the CDR3 DNA that was read is TGCGCCAGCAGCCAAGAGGGCGGACAGAGCTCCTACGAG. Its translation is CASSQEGGQSSYE. The entire CDR3 reads CASSQEGGQSSYEQYF.

This clone showed up many times. The read ends 3 residues shy of where the CDR3 ends; the end is completed using the germline J gene. V gene TRBV19 combines with J gene TRBJ1-5, with D hard to call. Germline lookup yields CDR1 LNHDA and CDR2 SQIVND (reference sequence). The CDR3 has 17 residues. Trimming left V 1 base short and J 0 bases short, with 13 bases between. CDR3 bases read: TGTGCCAGTAGTATAGTGAAACGTCGGTATAGCAATCAGCCC. Translation gives CASSIVKRRYSNQP. The full CDR3 is CASSIVKRRYSNQPQHF.